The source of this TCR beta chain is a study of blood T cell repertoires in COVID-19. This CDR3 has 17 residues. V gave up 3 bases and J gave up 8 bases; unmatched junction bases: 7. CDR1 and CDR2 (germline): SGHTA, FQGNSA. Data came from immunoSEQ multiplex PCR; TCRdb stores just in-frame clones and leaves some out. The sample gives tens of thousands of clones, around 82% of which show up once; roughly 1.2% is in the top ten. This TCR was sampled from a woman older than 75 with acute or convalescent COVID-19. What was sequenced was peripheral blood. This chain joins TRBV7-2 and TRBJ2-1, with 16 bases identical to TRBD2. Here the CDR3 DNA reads TGTGCCAGCAGCTTCCCTCCTGGGACTAGCGGGAGGGATGAGCAGTTCTTC. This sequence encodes CASSFPPGTSGRDEQFF.